Detailed here is one TCR beta chain. Its cognate antigen is unknown. The sample comes from a study of OX40 agonist ivuxolimab in advanced cancers. Study overall: Participants averaged approximately 65 years of age (range about 23 to 80) and were roughly 80% male. Three patients responded partially, comprising one with hepatocellular carcinoma and two with cutaneous melanoma. Study outcomes and limitations: The work left the antigen specificity of expanded peripheral T cells undetermined.

Libraries were prepared by immunoSEQ multiplex PCR; TCRdb keeps only in-frame clonotypes and omits some of them. The table shows about 76,000 clones, with roughly 85% occurring only once. Germline CDR1 LNHDA, CDR2 SQIVND (reference sequence). V lost 3 bases and J 2 bases, leaving 10 bases between the germline ends. The CDR3 is 14 amino acids. Blood draws occurred at baseline, cycle 4 day 1, and cycle 7 day 1. The source is an adult with an advanced solid tumor such as melanoma, head and neck, liver or kidney cancer. This chain uses TRBV19 with TRBJ1-2; maybe TRBD1 (5 bases). Sequencing was performed on CD4+ or CD8+ T cells sorted from blood, taken in a trial of the OX40 agonist ivuxolimab. CDR3 amino acids: CASSIQGGNYGYTF. Written as DNA, the CDR3 is TGTGCCAGTAGTATTCAGGGAGGAAACTATGGCTACACCTTC.